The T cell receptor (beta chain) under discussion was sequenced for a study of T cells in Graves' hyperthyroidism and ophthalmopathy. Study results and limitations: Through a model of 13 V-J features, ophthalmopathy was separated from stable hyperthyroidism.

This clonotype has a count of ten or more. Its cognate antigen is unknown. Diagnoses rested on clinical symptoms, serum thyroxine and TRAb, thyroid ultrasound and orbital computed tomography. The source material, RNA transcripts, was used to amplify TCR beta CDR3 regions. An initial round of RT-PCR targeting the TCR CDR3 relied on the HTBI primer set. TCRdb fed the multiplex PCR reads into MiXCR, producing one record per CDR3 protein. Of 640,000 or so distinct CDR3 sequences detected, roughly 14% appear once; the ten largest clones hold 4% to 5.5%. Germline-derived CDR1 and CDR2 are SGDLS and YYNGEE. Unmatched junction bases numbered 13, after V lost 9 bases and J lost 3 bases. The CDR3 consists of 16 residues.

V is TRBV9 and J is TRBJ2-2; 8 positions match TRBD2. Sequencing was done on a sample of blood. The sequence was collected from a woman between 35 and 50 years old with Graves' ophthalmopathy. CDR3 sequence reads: CATDRKTSAYTGELFF. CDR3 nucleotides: TGTGCCACAGATAGAAAGACTAGCGCTTACACCGGGGAGCTGTTTTTT.